The 17 T cell receptor beta chains below were found in one sample sequenced in a study of CD8 T cells in Susac syndrome. The RNA input was about 0.5 to 1 ug, and it was reverse transcribed with random hexamers. TCRdb used MiXCR to reprocess the immunoSEQ multiplex PCR reads, holding one entry per CDR3 protein. In the table there are 140,000 or so distinct CDR3 sequences, approximately 94% of which are singletons. Sequenced: CD4+ T cells from PBMCs. The origin of the receptors is a human donor in good health.

The chain joins TRBV2 to TRBJ1-5; 8 bases are a match to TRBD1. Germline loops: CDR1 SNHLY, CDR2 FYNNEI. V shed 5 bases, J shed 4 bases, and the junction held 4 bases outside the gene matches. The CDR3 is 14 residues long. CDR3 sequence (DNA): TGTGCCAGCAGTCCGGACAGGGTTAATCAGCCCCAGCATTTT. Translating gives CASSPDRVNQPQHF.

The chain recombines TRBV6-4 with TRBJ2-1; TRBD2 matches 8 bases. Germline assignment: CDR1 MRHNA and CDR2 SNTAGT. The CDR3 contains 17 residues. V lost 3 bases and J lost 1; bases outside the gene matches: 8. The CDR3 DNA follows: TGTGCCAGCAGTGAGGCCCCAGCGGGAGTATCCTACAATGAGCAGTTCTTC. It codes for CASSEAPAGVSYNEQFF.

This clonotype has only a few counts. The rearrangement links TRBV12-3 or TRBV12-4 to TRBJ1-1; TRBD1 agrees at 7 bases. CDR3 size: 13 residues. The V and J ends lost 3 bases and 3 bases, in that order; junction bases with no gene match: 1. The CDR3 nucleotides are TGTGCCAGCAGTTTGGACAGGTACACTGAAGCTTTCTTT. It encodes CASSLDRYTEAFF.

The J gene is TRBJ2-7, the V gene TRBV19, with TRBD2 matching 10 bases. The CDR3 extends over 14 amino acids. Germline trimming cut 5 bases from V and 3 bases from J; bases unmatched to any gene: 4. From germline, CDR1 is LNHDA and CDR2 SQIVND (reference sequence). The CDR3: CASSRTSGNYEQYF. CDR3 DNA: TGTGCCAGTAGTCGGACTAGCGGCAACTACGAGCAGTACTTC.

The chain carries TRBV3-1 and TRBJ2-1; 11 nucleotides align to TRBD2. The CDR3 is 18 amino acids. J was trimmed by 3 bases and V by 1 base; bases with no gene match: 8. The germline V gene encodes CDR1 LGHDT and CDR2 YNNKEL (reference sequence). The CDR3 is CASSQGVSGRALYNEQFF. CDR3 nucleotides: TGTGCCAGCAGCCAAGGGGTTAGCGGGAGGGCCCTCTACAATGAGCAGTTCTTC.

The chain links TRBV18 to TRBJ2-5; no clear D. Germline V lookup: CDR1 KGHSH, CDR2 LQKENI. The CDR3 runs 14 residues. V dropped 0 bases and J dropped 5 bases, with 10 bases sitting between them. This CDR3 reads CASSPPTAWETQYF. CDR3 DNA sequence: TGTGCCAGCTCACCACCGACCGCTTGGGAGACCCAGTACTTC.

The CDR3 nucleotides read TGCGCCAGCACCATCGGGACAGGGAATGAAAAACTGTTTTTT. This translates into CASTIGTGNEKLFF. The gene calls are TRBV5-1 and TRBJ1-4; 9 bases align to TRBD1. V shed 6 bases and J 5 bases; nucleotides not matched to a gene: 5. Germline CDR1 reads SGHRS; CDR2 reads YFSETQ. The length of the CDR3 is 14 residues.

J is TRBJ2-5 and V is TRBV20-1; 9 bases match TRBD1. Germline CDR1 DFQATT, CDR2 SNEGSKA (reference sequence). This CDR3 comprises 12 residues. The V segment lost 6 bases and the J segment 4 bases; nucleotides outside the gene matches: 3. The CDR3 reads CSAGTGLETQYF. For the CDR3, the DNA is TGCAGTGCAGGGACAGGGTTAGAGACCCAGTACTTC.

The rearrangement joins TRBV24-1 to TRBJ1-2; D call uncertain. The ends were cut back, 4 bases at V and 3 bases at J, with 8 bases in the middle. Germline values: CDR1 KGHDR, CDR2 SFDVKD. The CDR3 sequence is 13 residues long. The CDR3 protein is CATSDGRDYGYTF. In DNA form, the CDR3 reads TGTGCCACCAGTGACGGACGGGACTATGGCTACACCTTC.

The chain employs TRBV7-2 and TRBJ2-5; D gene uncertain. CDR1 and CDR2 from the germline V gene are SGHTA and FQGNSA. Trimming removed 2 bases from V and 5 bases from J, with 27 bases in between. This CDR3 comprises 19 residues. The DNA for the CDR3 is TGTGCCAGCAGCTTAAAATCTTTCGTGAGTGGCGGTCCCTCTGAGACCCAGTACTTC. Its translation: CASSLKSFVSGGPSETQYF.

This rearrangement joins TRBV29-1 to TRBJ1-3; D is undetermined. Trimming removed 5 bases at V and 0 bases at J, with 8 bases between. Germline V gene lookup returns CDR1 SQVTM and CDR2 ANQGSEA. The CDR3 contains 13 residues. CDR3 coding DNA: TGCAGCGTTCGGGAGCACTCTGGAAACACCATATATTTT. Protein: CSVREHSGNTIYF. Supplemented by reference TRBV29-1 and TRBJ1-3, the full variable domain reads SAVISQKPSRDICQRGTSLTIQCQVDSQVTMMFWYRQQPGQSLTLIATANQGSEATYESGFVIDKFPISRPNLTFSTLTVSNMSPEDSSIYLCSVREHSGNTIYFGEGSWLTVV.

A note on this clonotype: The CDR3 does not end in the conserved phenylalanine or tryptophan, so this is likely a read error. The chain carries TRBV29-1 and TRBJ1-1; D is ambiguous. Germline V gene sequence: CDR1 SQVTM, CDR2 ANQGSEA. CDR3 size: 13 residues. The V end lost 3 bases, the J end lost 0 bases, and 8 bases lay between the germline ends. The CDR3 is CSVERGVNTEAFI. The CDR3 DNA is TGCAGCGTTGAGCGGGGAGTGAACACTGAAGCTTTCATT.

The chain has TRBV24-1 and TRBJ2-5, with 10 bases lining up with TRBD1. The CDR3 is made up of 16 amino acids. V lost 7 bases, J lost 2 bases, and 9 bases stayed unmatched. Per germline, CDR1 KGHDR and CDR2 SFDVKD. The CDR3, as DNA: TGTGCCACCAGCACGAAGGACAGGGGGGTGCAAGAGACCCAGTACTTC. Translation: CATSTKDRGVQETQYF.

The chain links TRBV6-1 to TRBJ1-5; 7 bases agree with TRBD1. Trimming at V came to 6 bases and at J to 5 bases, leaving 13 bases not matched to a gene. CDR3 size: 16 residues. Germline CDR1 is MNHNS and CDR2 is SASEGT. The CDR3 sequence is CASREETGTPHQPQHF. The CDR3 DNA reads TGTGCCAGCAGGGAGGAGACAGGGACCCCGCATCAGCCCCAGCATTTT.

In DNA form, the CDR3 reads TGTGCCAGCATCAAAAGGACAGGGGTAAACACTGAAGCTTTCTTT. Its protein is CASIKRTGVNTEAFF. This chain joins TRBV2 and TRBJ1-1; 9 bases are a match to TRBD1. V was pared by 7 bases and J by 2 bases, with 8 bases of the junction left unmatched. CDR1 is SNHLY, CDR2 FYNNEI, per germline. CDR3 length: 15 amino acids. The whole variable domain, remainder taken from reference TRBV2 and TRBJ1-1, is EPEVTQTPSHQVTQMGQEVILRCVPISNHLYFYWYRQILGQKVEFLVSFYNNEISEKSEIFDDQFSVERPDGSNFTLKIRSTKLEDSAMYFCASIKRTGVNTEAFFGQGTRLTVV.

This clonotype showed up just a few times. The rearrangement joins TRBV3-1 to TRBJ2-5; D perhaps matches TRBD2 (6 bases). Germline V gene lookup returns CDR1 LGHDT and CDR2 YNNKEL (reference sequence). The CDR3 is 12 amino acids. Trimming pared 3 bases from V and 5 bases from J, leaving 7 bases between. CDR3 protein: CASSQGRETQYF. The CDR3 nucleotides are TGTGCCAGCAGCCAGGGGAGGGAGACCCAGTACTTC.

The rearrangement joins TRBV3-1 to TRBJ2-5; D uncertain. Trimming pared 1 base from V and 2 bases from J, leaving 8 bases between. Germline assignment: CDR1 LGHDT and CDR2 YNNKEL (reference sequence). The length of the CDR3 is 14 residues. The CDR3 here is CASSQGDGQETQYF. CDR3 bases: TGTGCCAGCAGCCAAGGAGACGGACAAGAGACCCAGTACTTC.